The T cell receptor (beta chain) described here comes from a study of T cell changes during pregnancy in multiple sclerosis. V shed 3 bases, J shed 3 bases, and the junction held 13 bases outside the gene matches. The germline V gene encodes CDR1 SEHNR and CDR2 FQNEAQ (reference sequence). CDR3 length equals 17 residues. Some clones are missing from TCRdb's copy, which holds only in-frame ones; the method was immunoSEQ multiplex PCR. In the table there are around 100,000 clones, around 90% of which are singletons. The chain recombines TRBV7-9 with TRBJ2-5; 7 positions agree with TRBD1. This TCR came from a female donor with multiple sclerosis, enrolled in a pregnancy study. This sample comprised peripheral blood, obtained in the second trimester of pregnancy. The CDR3 nucleotides are TGTGCCAGCAGCTTGAGCCCCCTAATTACAGGGGAAGAGACCCAGTACTTC. Amino acids: CASSLSPLITGEETQYF.